This TCR beta chain is drawn from a study of blood T cell repertoires in COVID-19. The data were produced by immunoSEQ multiplex PCR, yet TCRdb's version contains in-frame clones alone and is incomplete. Of approximately 180,000 clones listed, about nine tenths are singletons. The TCR sequence derives from a woman aged 50 to 60 with acute or convalescent COVID-19. Source material: peripheral blood.

The CDR3 coding sequence is TGTGCCTTCGGGACAGGGATCCAAGCTTTCTTT. The encoded protein is CAFGTGIQAFF. V and J are TRBV30 and TRBJ1-1; 9 nucleotides agree with TRBD1. This CDR3 contains 11 residues. The germline V gene encodes CDR1 GTSNPN and CDR2 SVGIG (reference sequence). The V and J ends lost 7 bases and 9 bases, in that order; junction bases with no gene match: 6.